The sequence of this T cell receptor (beta chain) was determined in a study of cytomegalovirus exposure and HLA in healthy donors. As to this clone: Its antigen is not known.

PCR involved 60 Vbeta and 13 Jbeta primers. Authors' processing steps: Among the unique TCR beta chains that a later analysis counted, about 81 million in all, about 11 million were shared. Measured with immunoSEQ multiplex PCR; TCRdb has only the in-frame clones, and not every one. V, J and clone size reflect that table, while D and trimming were determined from the DNA. The data contain 65,000 to 95,000 clones, 79% of them singletons. Study-level points and caveats: Reports showed the classifier diagnosing cytomegalovirus status with high specificity and sensitivity.

The germline V gene has CDR1 MNHNY and CDR2 SVGAGI (reference sequence). The CDR3 has 15 residues. V lost 7 bases and J 6 bases, leaving 21 bases between the germline ends. The sample taken for sequencing was PBMCs. This rearrangement joins TRBV6-6 to TRBJ1-1; perhaps TRBD1 as D (6 bases). The clonotype was recovered from a man aged 30 to 45 in good health and CMV-seronegative. The CDR3 DNA is TGTGCCAGCAATCCGTTGACAGGACCGGGCGCTGAAGCTTTCTTT. Translation: CASNPLTGPGAEAFF.